The 29 T cell receptor beta chains presented below share a single source sample, sequenced in a study of response to subunit inactivated influenza vaccine. One entry per CDR3 protein, called by TCRdb with MiXCR from the RT-PCR reads. The repertoire holds hundreds of thousands of distinct CDR3 sequences, with under 9% as singletons. Here the sequenced sample was PBMCs from blood, taken roughly 24 months after vaccination. The receptor set was obtained from a man between 50 and 75 years old who received an inactivated influenza vaccine.

Here the CDR3 reads CSVEDELAGAYNEQFF. The CDR3 nucleotides are TGCAGCGTTGAAGATGAACTAGCGGGAGCCTACAATGAGCAGTTCTTC. The V call is TRBV29-1, the J call TRBJ2-1, with 11 bases lining up with TRBD2. The CDR3 covers 16 residues. Per germline, CDR1 SQVTM and CDR2 ANQGSEA. Trimming cost V 0 bases and J 2 bases; bases outside gene matches: 3.

This clonotype was counted only a few times. V usage is TRBV20-1 and J usage is TRBJ2-7; tentative D call: TRBD1 (5 bases). V lost 6 bases and J 6 bases, leaving 21 bases between the germline ends. Germline V gives CDR1 DFQATT, CDR2 SNEGSKA (reference sequence). The CDR3 spans 14 residues. CDR3 in amino acids: CSAIDPSLRGEQYF. The CDR3 nucleotides are TGCAGTGCCATTGACCCATCCCTTAGGGGCGAGCAGTACTTC.

The table lists this clonotype with many counts. This chain joins TRBV3-1 and TRBJ1-1, with D perhaps matching TRBD1 (6 bases). Trimming took off 0 bases at V and 4 bases at J, with 18 bases between the two ends. Germline V lookup: CDR1 LGHDT, CDR2 YNNKEL (reference sequence). This CDR3 contains 17 residues. The CDR3 here is CASSQDDRTLFATEAFF. The CDR3 DNA reads as TGTGCCAGCAGCCAAGATGACAGGACCCTCTTCGCCACTGAAGCTTTCTTT.

The V and J genes are TRBV6-2 or TRBV6-3 and TRBJ1-2, with TRBD1 as a possible D gene (5 bases). The CDR3 is 13 residues long. Germline CDR1 is MNHEY and CDR2 is SVGEGT. The ends were cut back, 4 bases at V and 5 bases at J, with 11 bases in the middle. CDR3 amino acids: CASSWGRIYGYTF. CDR3 nucleotides: TGTGCCAGCAGTTGGGGACGGATTTATGGCTACACCTTC.

The chain uses TRBV4-1 and TRBJ1-1; the D is unclear. Germline V gene sequence: CDR1 MGHRA, CDR2 YSYEKL. V lost 3 bases, J lost 0 bases, and 11 bases lay in between. The CDR3 runs 15 residues. DNA of the CDR3: TGCGCCAGCAGCCATAGTGGGTTCATGAACACTGAAGCTTTCTTT. The encoded protein is CASSHSGFMNTEAFF.

This clonotype was observed many times. The genes are TRBV20-1 and TRBJ2-7; 8 nucleotides line up with TRBD1. J was trimmed by 0 bases and V by 1 base; bases with no gene match: 5. There are 15 residues in the CDR3. Looked up from germline, CDR1 is DFQATT and CDR2 is SNEGSKA (reference sequence). The CDR3 protein is CSARAWTGSSYEQYF. The CDR3, as DNA: TGCAGTGCTAGAGCGTGGACAGGGAGCTCCTACGAGCAGTACTTC.

This clonotype was counted only a few times. The gene calls are TRBV4-3 and TRBJ2-1; TRBD2 agrees at 8 bases. V shed 0 bases, J shed 2 bases, and the junction held 6 bases outside the gene matches. This CDR3 has 17 amino acids. The germline V gene encodes CDR1 LGHNA and CDR2 YSLEER. The CDR3 protein is CASSQDPWRGAYNEQFF. The CDR3 nucleotides read TGCGCCAGCAGCCAAGATCCTTGGCGGGGGGCCTACAATGAGCAGTTCTTC.

The chain couples TRBV6-2 or TRBV6-3 to TRBJ2-7; D gene uncertain. This CDR3 has 14 residues. Germline V gives CDR1 MNHEY, CDR2 SVGEGT. V shed 5 bases and J shed 3 bases, with 14 bases lying between them. The CDR3 spells CASSLRPRVYEQYF. The CDR3 region has the DNA TGTGCCAGCAGTCTCCGGCCCAGAGTCTACGAGCAGTACTTC.

The chain recombines TRBV5-5 with TRBJ2-4; D is unclear. Germline V CDR1 and CDR2: SGHKS, YYEKEE (reference sequence). The CDR3 is made up of 12 amino acids. V lost 4 bases to trimming and J lost 6 bases, with 8 bases between them. CDR3 loop: CASSVDGNIQYF. DNA for the CDR3: TGTGCCAGCAGCGTTGACGGAAACATTCAGTACTTC.

This clonotype turned up a few times. This sequence joins TRBV20-1 and TRBJ1-1; tentative D call: TRBD1 (5 bases). Trimming cost V 6 bases and J 0 bases, with 14 bases left between them. Germline lookup yields CDR1 DFQATT and CDR2 SNEGSKA (reference sequence). CDR3 length: 14 amino acids. The CDR3 reads CSASGGGMNTEAFF. The CDR3 bases are TGCAGTGCATCGGGGGGAGGGATGAACACTGAAGCTTTCTTT.

This clonotype occurred many times. The chain links TRBV12-3 or TRBV12-4 to TRBJ2-1, with TRBD2 identical over 7 bases. The ends lost 4 bases at V and 3 bases at J; junction bases unmatched: 6. The CDR3 runs to 15 residues. For the CDR3, the DNA is TGTGCCAGCAGTTCCCTGGGGGGGGGCTACAATGAGCAGTTCTTC. It encodes CASSSLGGGYNEQFF.

The sample holds many counts of this clonotype. The chain has TRBV6-1 and TRBJ2-5; weak D call: TRBD2 (7 bases). The V end lost 7 bases, the J end lost 2 bases, and 11 bases lay between the germline ends. The CDR3 loop spans 13 amino acids. Germline V gene sequence: CDR1 MNHNS, CDR2 SASEGT. The CDR3 spells CASKGGLQETQYF. CDR3 coding DNA: TGTGCCAGCAAGGGGGGACTACAAGAGACCCAGTACTTC.

This clonotype appeared once. For the CDR3, the DNA is TGTGCCAGCAGTTTAATTGGGCGAGGGGAAAATGAGCAGTTCTTC. Residues: CASSLIGRGENEQFF. The chain joins TRBV27 to TRBJ2-1, with D possibly being TRBD1 or TRBD2 (5 bases each). This CDR3 is 15 amino acids long. V shed 2 bases and J shed 7 bases, with 15 bases lying between them. Germline V gene sequence: CDR1 MNHEY, CDR2 SMNVEV (reference sequence).

This chain connects TRBV20-1 to TRBJ1-5; 8 bases align to TRBD1. The CDR3 totals 17 residues. Germline CDR1 and CDR2: DFQATT and SNEGSKA (reference sequence). Trimming cost V 0 bases and J 0 bases; bases outside gene matches: 7. The DNA for the CDR3 is TGCAGTGCTAGAGATAGGGCAGGGGGCAATAGCAATCAGCCCCAGCATTTT. Its translation: CSARDRAGGNSNQPQHF.

This clonotype was observed many times. The chain couples TRBV12-3 or TRBV12-4 to TRBJ2-1; D perhaps matches TRBD2 (5 bases). The CDR3 is made up of 15 amino acids. The V end lost 7 bases, the J end lost 6 bases, and 19 bases lay between the germline ends. The CDR3 nucleotides read TGTGCCAGCACCCCGGGTGCGGGCTTAGGCAATGAGCAGTTCTTC. This sequence encodes CASTPGAGLGNEQFF.

This chain joins TRBV2 and TRBJ2-1; D is undetermined. CDR3 length equals 11 residues. Germline lookup yields CDR1 SNHLY and CDR2 FYNNEI. With 7 bases removed from V and 8 bases from J, the gap between germline ends came to 9 bases. The CDR3 DNA reads TGTGCCAGCACCGAATTCGATGAGCAGTTCTTC. Its protein product is CASTEFDEQFF.

The table lists this clonotype with a few counts. This rearrangement joins TRBV7-6 to TRBJ2-5, with TRBD2 identical over 9 bases. The germline V gene encodes CDR1 SGHVS and CDR2 FNYEAQ. The CDR3 is 16 residues long. J was trimmed by 5 bases and V by 3 bases; bases with no gene match: 10. CDR3 amino acids: CASSFTSGLRWETQYF. The CDR3 DNA reads TGTGCCAGCAGCTTTACTAGCGGGCTGCGTTGGGAGACCCAGTACTTC.

The chain uses TRBV20-1 and TRBJ1-3; no clear D gene. CDR3 length: 13 amino acids. CDR1 and CDR2 from the germline V gene are DFQATT and SNEGSKA (reference sequence). V was cut by 3 bases and J by 4 bases, with 10 bases left in between. The CDR3 here is CSASLGGGNTIYF. The DNA for the CDR3 is TGCAGTGCTAGTTTAGGAGGAGGAAACACCATATATTTT.

This clonotype was counted at least ten times. This chain uses TRBV29-1 with TRBJ2-7; 8 nucleotides line up with TRBD2. Germline CDR1 SQVTM, CDR2 ANQGSEA. The ends lost 6 bases at V and 2 bases at J; junction bases unmatched: 3. The CDR3 is 12 amino acids. In DNA form, the CDR3 reads TGCAGCGTAAGCGGGAGACCCTACGAGCAGTACTTC. It encodes CSVSGRPYEQYF.

This rearrangement joins TRBV10-3 to TRBJ2-5, with 9 bases that match TRBD2. The ends lost 10 bases at V and 5 bases at J; junction bases unmatched: 8. The CDR3 extends over 13 amino acids. Germline V gene sequence: CDR1 ENHRY, CDR2 SYGVKD. CDR3 amino acids: CATAGTSLETQYF. The CDR3 bases are TGTGCCACCGCTGGGACTAGCTTGGAGACCCAGTACTTC.

This clonotype was seen repeatedly, ten times or more. The rearrangement uses TRBV20-1 and TRBJ1-1, with D perhaps matching TRBD1 (6 bases). Between the trimmed V and J ends, which lost 6 bases and 0 bases, there was a span of 11 bases. CDR1 and CDR2 (germline): DFQATT, SNEGSKA (reference sequence). This CDR3 is built from 13 residues. CDR3 region: CSAPGAMNTEAFF. CDR3 nucleotides: TGCAGTGCACCAGGGGCCATGAACACTGAAGCTTTCTTT.

The V gene is TRBV12-3 or TRBV12-4, the J gene TRBJ2-7; 11 bases map to TRBD1. This CDR3 has 15 amino acids. V shed 3 bases and J 2 bases; nucleotides not matched to a gene: 3. The CDR3 bases are TGTGCCAGCAGTTTTGGACAGGGGGCGCCCTACGAGCAGTACTTC. It is translated as CASSFGQGAPYEQYF.

The chain combines TRBV7-6 with TRBJ2-1; tentative D call: TRBD2 (5 bases). The germline V gene encodes CDR1 SGHVS and CDR2 FNYEAQ. This CDR3 region has 16 residues. V lost 5 bases to trimming and J lost 3 bases, with 17 bases between them. Written as DNA, the CDR3 is TGTGCCAGCAGCCACCGGACTCGACCAGACTACAATGAGCAGTTCTTC. This encodes CASSHRTRPDYNEQFF.

The V call is TRBV3-1, the J call TRBJ1-1, with unresolved D. This CDR3 region has 15 residues. V was clipped by 5 bases and J by 4 bases, with 17 bases between them. Germline CDR1 reads LGHDT; CDR2 reads YNNKEL (reference sequence). CDR3: CASSNRAPWGTEAFF. The CDR3 DNA is TGTGCCAGCAGCAATCGGGCCCCCTGGGGCACTGAAGCTTTCTTT.

This clonotype has just a few counts. The J gene is TRBJ1-3, the V gene TRBV4-3; a possible D gene is TRBD1 (5 bases). CDR1 is LGHNA, CDR2 YSLEER, per germline. The CDR3 is 16 amino acids. V was trimmed by 0 bases and J by 4 bases, leaving 13 bases between them. This chain's CDR3 is CASSQDTGTGGNTIYF. For the CDR3, the DNA is TGCGCCAGCAGCCAAGATACCGGGACCGGAGGAAACACCATATATTTT.

This clonotype has more than one count but fewer than ten. The V gene is TRBV20-1, the J gene TRBJ1-3, with unresolved D. V lost 6 bases, J lost 4 bases, and 13 bases lay in between. This CDR3 region has 13 residues. Germline CDR1 is DFQATT and CDR2 is SNEGSKA (reference sequence). The CDR3 DNA sequence: TGCAGTGCGACGAAACGTGGAGGAAACACCATATATTTT. This sequence encodes CSATKRGGNTIYF.

There are a few counts of this clonotype. The chain employs TRBV5-1 and TRBJ2-5; the D is unclear. CDR1 and CDR2 from the germline V gene are SGHRS and YFSETQ. V gave up 4 bases and J gave up 5 bases, with 15 bases separating them. The CDR3 consists of 14 residues. In nucleotides, the CDR3 is TGCGCCAGCAGCCCGGAACCTCAAGCGGAGACCCAGTACTTC. As protein: CASSPEPQAETQYF. The whole variable domain, remainder taken from reference TRBV5-1 and TRBJ2-5, is KAGVTQTPRYLIKTRGQQVTLSCSPISGHRSVSWYQQTPGQGLQFLFEYFSETQRNKGNFPGRFSGRQFSNSRSEMNVSTLELGDSALYLCASSPEPQAETQYFGPGTRLLVL.

In its sample, this clonotype was seen many times. The rearrangement links TRBV27 to TRBJ2-1; no clear D gene. The V gene lost 2 bases and the J gene lost 6 bases, with 11 bases spanning the gap. The CDR3 totals 14 residues. CDR1 is MNHEY and CDR2 is SMNVEV in the germline V gene (reference sequence). The CDR3 sequence: CASSLRQYGNEQFF. The CDR3 DNA reads as TGTGCCAGCAGTTTACGACAATATGGCAATGAGCAGTTCTTC.

The chain joins TRBV28 to TRBJ2-1; D is ambiguous. CDR1 and CDR2 (germline): MDHEN, SYDVKM. The CDR3 loop spans 12 amino acids. Trimming stripped 4 bases from V and 8 bases from J, with 9 bases between. CDR3 sequence (DNA): TGTGCCAGCAGTTCCTCCCTCCATGAGCAGTTCTTC. Its protein is CASSSSLHEQFF. Variable domain in full (rest from reference TRBV28 and TRBJ2-1): DVKVTQSSRYLVKRTGEKVFLECVQDMDHENMFWYRQDPGLGLRLIYFSYDVKMKEKGDIPEGYSVSREKKERFSLILESASTNQTSMYLCASSSSLHEQFFGPGTRLTVL.